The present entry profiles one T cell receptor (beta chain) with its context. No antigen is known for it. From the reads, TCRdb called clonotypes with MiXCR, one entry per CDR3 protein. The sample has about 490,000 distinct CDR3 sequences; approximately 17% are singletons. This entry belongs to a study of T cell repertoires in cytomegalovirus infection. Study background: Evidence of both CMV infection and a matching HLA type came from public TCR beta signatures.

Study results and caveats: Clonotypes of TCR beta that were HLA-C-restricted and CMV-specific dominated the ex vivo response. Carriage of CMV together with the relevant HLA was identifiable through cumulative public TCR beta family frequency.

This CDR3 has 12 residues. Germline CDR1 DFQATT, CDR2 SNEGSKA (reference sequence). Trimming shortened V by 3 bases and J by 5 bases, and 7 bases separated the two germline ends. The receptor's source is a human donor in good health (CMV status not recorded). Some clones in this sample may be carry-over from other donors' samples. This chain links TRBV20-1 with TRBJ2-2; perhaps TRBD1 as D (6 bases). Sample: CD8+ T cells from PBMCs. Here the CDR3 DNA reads TGCAGTGCTAGGAGGGGGACCGGGGAGCTGTTTTTT. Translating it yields CSARRGTGELFF.